This T cell receptor (beta chain) appears in the sequencing data of a study of graft-versus-host responses after intestinal transplantation. Turning to the study itself: Tacrolimus plus steroids were given to all recipients for approximately 3 years, preceded by anti-thymocyte globulin induction. Overall study findings and caveats: Graft-versus-host to host-versus-graft clonal ratios in allografts were high in patients with graft-donor T cell macrochimerism. Some GvH clones were seen earlier in gut or blood, suggesting intestinal origin.

The repertoire was sequenced with immunoSEQ multiplex PCR; TCRdb's copy has only in-frame clones and lacks some. Of 75,000 to 100,000 clones listed, 75% to 95% are singletons. This clone was detected only a few times. Antigen: not known. The material sequenced was unstimulated CD4+ T cells sorted from spleen or lymph node cells, taken before transplant. The receptor's source is a human donor who was the organ donor for an intestinal transplant.

CDR3 bases: TGTGCCAGCAGTCGGATCCGGGACAGGGTAAACTCTGGAAACACCATATATTTT. It translates to CASSRIRDRVNSGNTIYF. V gene TRBV6-8 combines with J gene TRBJ1-3, with 9 bases fitting TRBD1. The CDR3 totals 18 residues. Germline V gene lookup returns CDR1 MNHGY and CDR2 SAAAGT. The V and J ends lost 5 bases and 0 bases, in that order; junction bases with no gene match: 11.